This T cell receptor beta chain emerged from a study of blood T cell repertoires in COVID-19 (dated by TCRdb to the early 2020s). For the study in its entirety: Collaborator samples came from the United States, Italy and Spain and covered acute and convalescent phases of COVID-19. The repertoires were made available in a free public database intended to serve as a resource for research on the immune response to SARS-CoV-2. A de-identified subject ID, COVID-19 status, age in years and sex were almost always included in the sample metadata. Where HLA class I and class II types were available, the types were taken from metadata supplied by the sample provider, not from assay-based typing. Samples came from the ongoing ImmuneRACE study (first 160 participants) plus 1,254 subjects from 6 global collaborators. The dataset comprised deeply sampled blood TCRbeta repertoires from subjects exposed to, actively infected with, or recovered from COVID-19. The material from the prospective study consisted of cDNA or gDNA derived from T cells, B-cell-depleted T cells, or PBMCs. What the work shows at the level of the full study, not this receptor alone: Clinical and demographic metadata were provided uncurated, with the amount varying by source and participant.

Concerning this clone itself: Its antigen is unknown. No quality values exist for individual bases; no much larger clone is one base distant.

TCRbeta CDR3 regions were amplified from genomic DNA using the immunoSEQ Assay, a bias-controlled multiplex PCR. The authors' pipeline ran thus. Nucleated cell counts per sample were estimated from amplification of reference gene primers within the assay. To quantify the absolute abundance of each unique TCRbeta CDR3 rearrangement, sequence reads were collapsed and filtered. For each sample, productive Simpson clonality was calculated by taking the square root of Simpson's diversity index across productive rearrangements. In TCRdb, the immuneACCESS table is reduced to in-frame sequences with V and J assigned. These tables do not hold every clone; where another copy was compared, an unresolved V gene accounts for under half, and the others remain unexplained. The V and J calls and clone size were taken over from that table, and D and trimming were inferred from the DNA. The sample table shows roughly 60,000 clones, and more than 65% are seen once. Of the sample, about 6% is held by the ten largest clones.

The collaborating institutions used their own protocols to collect whole blood in K2EDTA tubes. For TCRbeta analysis, collaborators shipped samples as frozen whole blood, isolated PBMCs, or DNA extracted from either of those sample types. The sample taken for sequencing was peripheral blood. The clonotype comes from a woman between 55 and 75 years old with acute or convalescent COVID-19.

The DNA sequence is as follows: TGTGCCTGGAGTGCGGACACCAGGAGCAATCAGCCCCAGCATTTT. The encoded protein is CAWSADTRSNQPQHF. The sequence is built from TRBV30 and TRBJ1-5; TRBD1 is a possible D gene, resting on 5 matching bases. The germline V gene (reference sequence) gives CDR1 as GTSNPN and CDR2 as SVGIG. The junction shows trimming of 1 base on V and 1 base on J, plus 11 bases between the germline ends. The CDR3 spans 15 residues, from the cysteine through the phenylalanine. Only the CDR3 DNA stays, 45 bases, in frame from base 1.